This TCR beta chain originates from a study of blood T cells in healthy people across ages. Trimming cost V 5 bases and J 4 bases, with 14 bases left between them. The CDR3 extends over 14 amino acids. Germline lookup yields CDR1 SGHNT and CDR2 YENEEA. Together with a sample-barcoded 5' primer, a J-beta primer mix was included in a second PCR lasting about 7 to 12 cycles. One entry per CDR3 protein, called by TCRdb with MiXCR from the 5' RACE reads. The sample has some 760,000 distinct CDR3 sequences, around 25% seen once. This clonotype was observed a handful of times. This same sample was also part of a study on T cells of mothers and their children.

The specimen sequenced was blood. The V and J genes are TRBV11-3 and TRBJ2-5; D gene unclear. The TCR originated in a boy under 18 in good health. The CDR3 sequence is CASSNTVVPETQYF. In DNA, the CDR3 is TGTGCCAGCAGCAATACAGTCGTCCCAGAGACCCAGTACTTC.